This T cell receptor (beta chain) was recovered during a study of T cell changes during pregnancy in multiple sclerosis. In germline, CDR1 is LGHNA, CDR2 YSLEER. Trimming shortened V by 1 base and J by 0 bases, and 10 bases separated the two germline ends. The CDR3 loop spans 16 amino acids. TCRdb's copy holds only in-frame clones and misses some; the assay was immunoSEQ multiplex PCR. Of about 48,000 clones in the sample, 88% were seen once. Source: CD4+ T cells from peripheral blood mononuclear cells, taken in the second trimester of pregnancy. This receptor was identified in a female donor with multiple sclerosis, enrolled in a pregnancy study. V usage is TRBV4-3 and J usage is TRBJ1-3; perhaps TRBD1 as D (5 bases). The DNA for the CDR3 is TGCGCCAGCAGCCAAGGGGGCTCTTCCTCTGGAAACACCATATATTTT. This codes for CASSQGGSSSGNTIYF.